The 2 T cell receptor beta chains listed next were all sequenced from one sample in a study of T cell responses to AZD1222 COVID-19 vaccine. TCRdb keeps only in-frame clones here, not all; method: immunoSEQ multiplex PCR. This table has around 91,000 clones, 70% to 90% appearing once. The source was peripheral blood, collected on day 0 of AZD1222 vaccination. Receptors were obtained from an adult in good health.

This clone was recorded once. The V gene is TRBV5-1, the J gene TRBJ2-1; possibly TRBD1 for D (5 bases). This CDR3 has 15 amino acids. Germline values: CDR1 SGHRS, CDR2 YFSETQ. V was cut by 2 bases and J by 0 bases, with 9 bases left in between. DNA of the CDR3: TGCGCCAGCAGCTTAGACAGCAGCTCCTACAATGAGCAGTTCTTC. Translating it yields CASSLDSSSYNEQFF. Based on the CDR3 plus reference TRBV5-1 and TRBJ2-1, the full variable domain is KAGVTQTPRYLIKTRGQQVTLSCSPISGHRSVSWYQQTPGQGLQFLFEYFSETQRNKGNFPGRFSGRQFSNSRSEMNVSTLELGDSALYLCASSLDSSSYNEQFFGPGTRLTVL.

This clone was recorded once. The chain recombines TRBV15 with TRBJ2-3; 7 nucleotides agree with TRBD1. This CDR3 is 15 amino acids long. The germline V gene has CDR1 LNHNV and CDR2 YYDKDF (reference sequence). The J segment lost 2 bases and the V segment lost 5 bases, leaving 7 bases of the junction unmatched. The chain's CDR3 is CATSQRQGVTDTQYF. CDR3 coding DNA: TGTGCCACCAGCCAGAGGCAGGGGGTCACAGATACGCAGTATTTT. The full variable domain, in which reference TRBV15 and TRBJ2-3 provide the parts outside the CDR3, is DAMVIQNPRYQVTQFGKPVTLSCSQTLNHNVMYWYQQKSSQAPKLLFHYYDKDFNNEADTPDNFQSRRPNTSFCFLDIRSPGLGDTAMYLCATSQRQGVTDTQYFGPGTRLTVL.